What follows are 30 T cell receptor beta chains derived from one specimen sequenced in a study of beta chain features in type 1 diabetes. Expressed TCRB transcripts were sequenced after all isolated RNA was converted to cDNA. TCRdb's copy holds only in-frame clones and misses some; the assay was immunoSEQ multiplex PCR. The sample comprises about 320,000 clones, 14% of which are singletons, and 5.5% to 7.5% rests with the top ten. Sequenced sample: central memory CD4+ T cells from blood. Receptors originate from a man in his thirties or forties in good health.

The chain employs TRBV10-3 and TRBJ2-3; 9 nucleotides line up with TRBD1. Looked up from germline, CDR1 is ENHRY and CDR2 is SYGVKD. The CDR3 has 15 residues. The J segment lost 3 bases and the V segment lost 6 bases, leaving 7 bases of the junction unmatched. CDR3 coding DNA: TGTGCCATCAGGGGGGGACAGGGACCTACAGATACGCAGTATTTT. Translation: CAIRGGQGPTDTQYF.

The rearrangement uses TRBV6-5 and TRBJ2-7; 13 nucleotides match TRBD2. The ends lost 4 bases at V and 7 bases at J; junction bases unmatched: 10. CDR1 MNHEY and CDR2 SVGAGI come from the germline V gene. The CDR3 consists of 16 residues. The CDR3 DNA follows: TGTGCCAGCAGTTCCCCCGGGACTAGCGGGGCGGGAGAGCAGTACTTC. This sequence encodes CASSSPGTSGAGEQYF.

This clone was recorded many times. J is TRBJ1-2 and V is TRBV5-1, with D possibly TRBD1 on 6 matching bases. The V and J ends lost 0 bases and 8 bases respectively, with 14 bases between them. The germline CDR1 and CDR2 sequences are SGHRS and YFSETQ. The CDR3 covers 14 residues. The CDR3 DNA reads as TGCGCCAGCAGCTTGGATACAGGGCAAGGAGGCTACACCTTC. This sequence encodes CASSLDTGQGGYTF.

This clone was seen many times. The chain joins TRBV5-5 to TRBJ2-6; D unresolved. Trimming removed 4 bases at V and 0 bases at J, with 8 bases between. The CDR3 sequence is 15 residues long. Germline assignment: CDR1 SGHKS and CDR2 YYEKEE (reference sequence). The CDR3, as DNA: TGTGCCAGCAGCATCAAACTCTCTGGGGCCAACGTCCTGACTTTC. The encoded protein is CASSIKLSGANVLTF. Full variable domain (outside the CDR3, taken from reference TRBV5-5 and TRBJ2-6): DAGVTQSPTHLIKTRGQQVTLRCSPISGHKSVSWYQQVLGQGPQFIFQYYEKEERGRGNFPDRFSARQFPNYSSELNVNALLLGDSALYLCASSIKLSGANVLTFGAGSRLTVL.

The V call is TRBV7-2, the J call TRBJ1-1; D perhaps matches TRBD1 (5 bases). CDR1 SGHTA and CDR2 FQGNSA come from the germline V gene. The V end lost 5 bases, the J end lost 8 bases, and 9 bases lay between the germline ends. The CDR3 runs to 11 residues. The CDR3 spells CASSRPGEAFF. The CDR3 region has the DNA TGTGCCAGCAGCAGACCAGGGGAAGCTTTCTTT.

This chain joins TRBV5-4 and TRBJ1-1; no firm D call. Looked up from germline, CDR1 is SGHNT and CDR2 is YYREEE (reference sequence). This CDR3 has 14 amino acids. V lost 1 base and J lost 3, with 10 bases in between. For the CDR3, the DNA is TGTGCCAGCAGCTTGACGGCATCGGACACTGAAGCTTTCTTT. Translation: CASSLTASDTEAFF.

This clone has a handful of counts. V is TRBV10-3 and J is TRBJ2-3; 7 bases map to TRBD2. Germline CDR1 reads ENHRY; CDR2 reads SYGVKD. The CDR3 contains 15 residues. The ends lost 8 bases at V and 1 base at J; junction bases unmatched: 9. The CDR3 DNA follows: TGTGCCATCGGCCGGGGGGTGGGTGGCACAGATACGCAGTATTTT. This sequence encodes CAIGRGVGGTDTQYF.

This clone was detected a few times. The chain joins TRBV6-5 to TRBJ1-5; no firm D call. CDR1 and CDR2 from the germline V gene are MNHEY and SVGAGI. CDR3 length: 13 amino acids. The V end lost 4 bases, the J end lost 6 bases, and 10 bases lay between the germline ends. The CDR3 reads CASSLLVTQPQHF. The DNA for the CDR3 is TGTGCCAGCAGTTTACTCGTGACTCAGCCCCAGCATTTT.

This clone was seen a handful of times. The CDR3: CASSYSKLGGVDGYTF. In nucleotides, the CDR3 is TGTGCCAGCAGTTACTCGAAACTGGGGGGAGTAGATGGCTACACCTTC. The rearrangement uses TRBV6-5 and TRBJ1-2; D might be TRBD1 (5 bases). Germline V gene data show CDR1 as MNHEY and CDR2 as SVGAGI. V dropped 0 bases and J dropped 6 bases, with 17 bases sitting between them. This CDR3 comprises 16 residues.

This clone was seen more than once but under ten times. The rearrangement uses TRBV5-4 and TRBJ2-7; 8 bases agree with TRBD1. The CDR3 has 16 residues. V was clipped by 4 bases and J by 1 base; unmatched bases: 10. Germline V gene lookup returns CDR1 SGHNT and CDR2 YYREEE (reference sequence). The CDR3 sequence: CASSPLSQGASYEQYF. CDR3 DNA sequence: TGTGCCAGCAGCCCCCTGTCGCAGGGGGCTTCCTACGAGCAGTACTTC.

The V call is TRBV10-3, the J call TRBJ1-1; TRBD1 might be the D (5 bases). The CDR3 has 13 amino acids. Germline V gene lookup returns CDR1 ENHRY and CDR2 SYGVKD. The ends were cut back, 0 bases at V and 6 bases at J, with 8 bases in the middle. In DNA form, the CDR3 reads TGTGCCATCAGTGAGTCCAGGGATGCTGAAGCTTTCTTT. Amino acid sequence: CAISESRDAEAFF.

The chain uses TRBV30 and TRBJ1-4; TRBD1 is a possible D gene (5 bases). CDR1 is GTSNPN, CDR2 SVGIG, per germline (reference sequence). Trimming left V 5 bases short and J 8 bases short, with 18 bases between. The length of the CDR3 is 14 residues. In DNA form, the CDR3 reads TGTGCCTGGTCCACCCAGGGAGTAAACGAAAAACTGTTTTTT. Translation gives CAWSTQGVNEKLFF.

This CDR3 is CASSFPNVYNEQFF. In nucleotides, the CDR3 is TGTGCCAGCAGCTTCCCAAATGTATACAATGAGCAGTTCTTC. This rearrangement joins TRBV5-4 to TRBJ2-1; D is unresolved. Germline values: CDR1 SGHNT, CDR2 YYREEE (reference sequence). The CDR3 contains 14 residues. Deletions cut 2 bases from V and 4 bases from J, with 10 bases between.

This clone was counted at least ten times. The chain links TRBV11-2 to TRBJ2-7, with a tentative D call TRBD1 (6 bases). The CDR3 has 13 amino acids. Trimming took 5 bases from V and 11 from J, leaving 19 bases between them. Germline loops: CDR1 SGHAT, CDR2 FQNNGV. CDR3 residues: CASSPSPGHTEYF. CDR3 DNA: TGTGCCAGCAGCCCCAGCCCGGGACACACGGAGTACTTC. The full variable domain, in which reference TRBV11-2 and TRBJ2-7 provide the parts outside the CDR3, is EAGVAQSPRYKIIEKRQSVAFWCNPISGHATLYWYQQILGQGPKLLIQFQNNGVVDDSQLPKDRFSAERLKGVDSTLKIQPAKLEDSAVYLCASSPSPGHTEYFGPGTRLTVT.

This clone was picked up a small number of times. V gene TRBV11-2 combines with J gene TRBJ2-7; 8 nucleotides agree with TRBD1. Germline loops: CDR1 SGHAT, CDR2 FQNNGV. J lost 2 bases, V lost 4 bases, and 4 bases had no gene match. The CDR3 loop spans 14 amino acids. This CDR3 reads CASSYWTGTYEQYV. Written as DNA, the CDR3 is TGTGCCAGCAGCTATTGGACAGGGACCTACGAGCAGTACGTC.

The V call is TRBV5-4, the J call TRBJ2-5; weak D call: TRBD1 (6 bases). The CDR3 loop spans 14 amino acids. Germline V gives CDR1 SGHNT, CDR2 YYREEE (reference sequence). V lost 4 bases and J 0 bases, leaving 10 bases between the germline ends. Here the CDR3 DNA reads TGTGCCAGCAGCCCCGACAGGTACCAAGAGACCCAGTACTTC. The encoded protein is CASSPDRYQETQYF.

In this sample, this clone turned up a few times. The rearrangement joins TRBV4-1 to TRBJ2-3; 7 bases fit TRBD2. The CDR3 has 16 residues. Germline V lookup: CDR1 MGHRA, CDR2 YSYEKL. V was clipped by 0 bases and J by 5 bases; unmatched bases: 8. The CDR3 loop reads CASSQDRAGTGDTQYF. The CDR3 nucleotides are TGCGCCAGCAGCCAAGACAGAGCGGGAACAGGAGATACGCAGTATTTT.

There are a few counts of this clone. The chain is built from TRBV19 and TRBJ1-1; D perhaps matches TRBD1 (5 bases). Trimming took off 2 bases at V and 0 bases at J, with 10 bases between the two ends. Germline V gene sequence: CDR1 LNHDA, CDR2 SQIVND (reference sequence). The CDR3 has 15 residues. CDR3 sequence: CASSITAGLNTEAFF. The CDR3 DNA follows: TGTGCCAGTAGTATAACGGCAGGGCTGAACACTGAAGCTTTCTTT.

This clone was observed a handful of times. The rearrangement uses TRBV7-2 and TRBJ2-5; D might be TRBD2 (6 bases). Trimming took 4 bases from V and 3 from J, leaving 24 bases between them. The length of the CDR3 is 18 residues. The V gene's germline CDR1 is SGHTA and CDR2 FQGNSA. CDR3 residues: CASSSGPGGIGWKETQYF. Written as DNA, the CDR3 is TGTGCCAGCAGCTCCGGACCCGGGGGAATAGGATGGAAAGAGACCCAGTACTTC.

The V gene is TRBV4-1, the J gene TRBJ2-3; no reliable D call. Per germline, CDR1 MGHRA and CDR2 YSYEKL. The germline V and J ends were trimmed by 0 bases and 3 bases, with 7 bases remaining between them. The CDR3 is made up of 14 amino acids. CDR3 protein: CASSQDGQTDTQYF. The CDR3 nucleotides are TGCGCCAGCAGCCAAGATGGGCAGACAGATACGCAGTATTTT.

The table lists this clone with many counts. The chain couples TRBV19 to TRBJ1-1; TRBD1 is a possible D gene (6 bases). Trimming pared 10 bases from V and 1 base from J, leaving 19 bases between. Germline V lookup: CDR1 LNHDA, CDR2 SQIVND (reference sequence). The CDR3 contains 15 residues. The CDR3 loop reads CATALRQASNTEAFF. The CDR3 DNA sequence: TGTGCCACCGCCCTCAGACAGGCGTCGAACACTGAAGCTTTCTTT.

In its sample, this clone was seen a few times. The J gene is TRBJ2-2, the V gene TRBV30; tentatively, D is TRBD2 (7 bases). This CDR3 is 14 amino acids long. Trimming took off 2 bases at V and 3 bases at J, with 10 bases between the two ends. Germline loops: CDR1 GTSNPN, CDR2 SVGIG (reference sequence). The CDR3: CAWSPGGYTGELFF. CDR3 DNA: TGTGCCTGGAGTCCGGGGGGCTACACCGGGGAGCTGTTTTTT.

This clone appeared many times. This chain links TRBV28 with TRBJ1-4; 10 bases are a match to TRBD1. The CDR3 runs 16 residues. J gave up 6 bases and V 5 bases, and 9 bases lay outside the gene matches. CDR1 and CDR2 (germline): MDHEN, SYDVKM. The CDR3 bases are TGTGCCAGCAGTGGCAGGACAGGGGGATCGGATGAAAAACTGTTTTTT. As protein: CASSGRTGGSDEKLFF.

V and J are TRBV12-5 and TRBJ1-3; D gene ambiguous. This CDR3 is built from 17 residues. Germline CDR1 is LGHNT and CDR2 is FRNRAP. Trimming left V 0 bases short and J 0 bases short, with 12 bases between. In DNA, the CDR3 is TGTGCTAGTGGTTTGGTAGGAGGGTTGTTCTCTGGAAACACCATATATTTT. This codes for CASGLVGGLFSGNTIYF. Full variable domain (rest looked up from reference TRBV12-5 and TRBJ1-3): DARVTQTPRHKVTEMGQEVTMRCQPILGHNTVFWYRQTMMQGLELLAYFRNRAPLDDSGMPKDRFSAEMPDATLATLKIQPSEPRDSAVYFCASGLVGGLFSGNTIYFGEGSWLTVV.

This clone was observed a few times. The chain links TRBV2 to TRBJ1-3; the D is unclear. The CDR3 is 15 amino acids. V was trimmed by 5 bases and J by 0 bases, leaving 11 bases between them. Germline lookup yields CDR1 SNHLY and CDR2 FYNNEI. The DNA of the CDR3 is TGTGCCAGCAGTTTGGACCTCAACTCTGGAAACACCATATATTTT. This encodes CASSLDLNSGNTIYF.

The gene calls are TRBV7-6 and TRBJ2-1, with 11 bases fitting TRBD2. CDR1 is SGHVS and CDR2 is FNYEAQ in the germline V gene. The CDR3 runs to 17 residues. The trim removed 2 bases at V and 9 bases at J, leaving 12 bases unmatched. The CDR3 sequence is CASSLPLAGGPVVEQFF. CDR3 coding DNA: TGTGCCAGCAGCTTACCCTTAGCGGGGGGGCCGGTCGTTGAGCAGTTCTTC.

This clone was observed a few times. The chain uses TRBV9 and TRBJ2-2; no firm D call. Trimming removed 4 bases at V and 8 bases at J, with 9 bases between. Germline CDR1 reads SGDLS; CDR2 reads YYNGEE. This CDR3 has 12 amino acids. CDR3 DNA: TGTGCCAGCAGCCTAGTGGAAGGGGAGCTGTTTTTT. Its protein is CASSLVEGELFF.

The chain uses TRBV10-3 and TRBJ2-7; no firm D call. Germline V gives CDR1 ENHRY, CDR2 SYGVKD. This CDR3 has 13 amino acids. Trimming pared 3 bases from V and 6 bases from J, leaving 12 bases between. CDR3 DNA sequence: TGTGCCATCAGTGAAGCTCTGGCGGCCGAGCAGTACTTC. Translation gives CAISEALAAEQYF.

V usage is TRBV11-3 and J usage is TRBJ2-2, with TRBD2 matching 7 bases. The length of the CDR3 is 13 residues. CDR1 and CDR2 (germline): SGHNT, YENEEA. V shed 8 bases and J 4 bases; nucleotides not matched to a gene: 4. CDR3 DNA: TGTGCCAGCTCTTGGGGGGGCACCGGGGAGCTGTTTTTT. The encoded protein is CASSWGGTGELFF.

This clone was counted only a few times. This CDR3 is also generated by other DNA sequences in the sample. This CDR3 is CASSYANTEAFF. CDR3 DNA sequence: TGTGCCAGCAGTTACGCCAACACTGAAGCTTTCTTT. V is TRBV6-5 and J is TRBJ1-1; D is unclear. Trimming left V 2 bases short and J 2 bases short, with 3 bases between. CDR1 and CDR2 (germline): MNHEY, SVGAGI. The CDR3 spans 12 residues.